These 18 T cell receptor beta chains came from one sample sequenced in a study of PD-1 blockade in classical Hodgkin lymphoma. Sequencing was performed with immunoSEQ multiplex PCR; in TCRdb, only in-frame clones are kept and a portion is missing. This sample carries approximately 89,000 clones, over 70% of them seen once, and the ten largest clones take more than 10%. All trial patients relapsed after autologous stem cell transplantation. The sequencing used peripheral blood mononuclear cells (PBMCs), collected at baseline. Receptors were obtained from a human donor with classical Hodgkin lymphoma.

J is TRBJ2-1 and V is TRBV5-1; D is unclear. V was shortened by 3 bases and J by 0 bases, with 10 bases between the two germline ends. CDR1 and CDR2 from the germline V gene are SGHRS and YFSETQ. The CDR3 spans 15 residues. CDR3 loop: CASSSTPGSYNEQFF. CDR3 bases: TGCGCCAGCAGCTCGACCCCGGGCTCCTACAATGAGCAGTTCTTC.

The chain carries TRBV4-2 and TRBJ2-7, with D possibly being TRBD1 (6 bases). The CDR3 runs 17 residues. From germline, CDR1 is LGHNA and CDR2 YNFKEQ. Trimming took off 2 bases at V and 1 base at J, with 18 bases between the two ends. The CDR3 reads CASSQLILGASSYEQYF. CDR3 nucleotides: TGTGCCAGCAGCCAACTTATCCTGGGGGCTTCGTCCTACGAGCAGTACTTC.

The CDR3 DNA follows: TGTGCCAGTAGTATTCAGGCCACGACCTACGAGCAGTACTTC. This encodes CASSIQATTYEQYF. V gene TRBV19 combines with J gene TRBJ2-5; no firm D call. The J call is in doubt because the DNA end fits TRBJ2-7 better. The germline V gene has CDR1 LNHDA and CDR2 SQIVND (reference sequence). This CDR3 has 14 amino acids.

The chain joins TRBV27 to TRBJ2-4; D gene ambiguous. The germline V gene encodes CDR1 MNHEY and CDR2 SMNVEV (reference sequence). CDR3 size: 12 residues. V dropped 4 bases and J dropped 6 bases, with 7 bases sitting between them. CDR3 sequence: CASSSSPNIQYF. The CDR3 DNA is TGTGCCAGCAGTTCCTCTCCAAACATTCAGTACTTC.

The chain carries TRBV11-1 and TRBJ2-7; D possibly corresponds to TRBD2 (6 bases). CDR3 size: 14 residues. Per germline, CDR1 SGHAT and CDR2 FQDESV (reference sequence). The V end lost 2 bases, the J end lost 6 bases, and 14 bases lay between the germline ends. CDR3 loop: CASSLIAAGVEQYF. Written as DNA, the CDR3 is TGTGCCAGCAGCTTAATAGCGGCCGGGGTCGAGCAGTACTTC.

The chain links TRBV5-1 to TRBJ2-5; D ambiguous. The CDR3 sequence is 15 residues long. CDR1 is SGHRS and CDR2 is YFSETQ in the germline V gene. V lost 4 bases, J lost 3 bases, and 16 bases lay in between. CDR3 DNA sequence: TGCGCCAGCAGCCCCGCCACTGGAGTTAAAGAGACCCAGTACTTC. This gives the protein CASSPATGVKETQYF.

V usage is TRBV5-6 and J usage is TRBJ2-3; no clear D. Per the germline V gene, CDR1 is SGHDT and CDR2 is YYEEEE. There are 11 residues in the CDR3. The ends were cut back, 2 bases at V and 6 bases at J, with 4 bases in the middle. The CDR3 bases are TGTGCCAGCAGCTTCTTGGATACGCAGTATTTT. This translates into CASSFLDTQYF.

This chain joins TRBV7-2 and TRBJ2-4; D ambiguous. CDR1 is SGHTA and CDR2 is FQGNSA in the germline V gene. The CDR3 is 13 amino acids. V was trimmed by 1 base and J by 3 bases, leaving 4 bases between them. DNA of the CDR3: TGTGCCAGCAGCTTAGATGGCAAAAACATTCAGTACTTC. This sequence encodes CASSLDGKNIQYF. Drawing the rest from reference TRBV7-2 and TRBJ2-4, the complete variable domain is GAGVSQSPSNKVTEKGKDVELRCDPISGHTALYWYRQSLGQGLEFLIYFQGNSAPDKSGLPSDRFSAERTGGSVSTLTIQRTQQEDSAVYLCASSLDGKNIQYFGAGTRLSVL.

This chain connects TRBV27 to TRBJ2-7, with 11 positions matching TRBD1. The J segment lost 2 bases and the V segment lost 6 bases, leaving 18 bases of the junction unmatched. The CDR3 covers 19 residues. CDR1 MNHEY and CDR2 SMNVEV come from the germline V gene (reference sequence). DNA for the CDR3: TGTGCCAGCAGATTCCGCGGCGGCCATCCGGGACAGGGGGCCTACGAGCAGTACTTC. Protein: CASRFRGGHPGQGAYEQYF.

J is TRBJ1-1 and V is TRBV2; TRBD1 is a possible D gene (5 bases). The V gene's germline CDR1 is SNHLY and CDR2 FYNNEI. CDR3 length equals 15 residues. V was shortened by 6 bases and J by 9 bases, with 23 bases between the two germline ends. For the CDR3, the DNA is TGTGCCAGCAGAAGTTCAACAGGTCCGAACTCTAAAGCTTTCTTT. Encoded protein: CASRSSTGPNSKAFF.

V is TRBV15 and J is TRBJ2-5; 12 nucleotides match TRBD1. J gave up 4 bases and V 1 base, and 4 bases lay outside the gene matches. Per germline, CDR1 LNHNV and CDR2 YYDKDF (reference sequence). This CDR3 spans 16 amino acids. CDR3 sequence reads: CATSRVGTGGLETQYF. CDR3 in DNA: TGTGCCACCAGCAGAGTGGGGACAGGGGGCTTAGAGACCCAGTACTTC.

This chain connects TRBV5-4 to TRBJ2-1, with D possibly TRBD2 on 5 matching bases. The CDR3 has 15 amino acids. Deletions cut 5 bases from V and 10 bases from J, with 22 bases between. Germline CDR1 reads SGHNT; CDR2 reads YYREEE (reference sequence). CDR3 residues: CASRGGLASFEEQFF. CDR3 nucleotide sequence: TGTGCCAGCAGGGGTGGGCTAGCCTCCTTTGAAGAGCAGTTCTTC. The variable domain in full, with the rest retrieved from reference TRBV5-4 and TRBJ2-1, is ETGVTQSPTHLIKTRGQQVTLRCSSQSGHNTVSWYQQALGQGPQFIFQYYREEENGRGNFPPRFSGLQFPNYSSELNVNALELDDSALYLCASRGGLASFEEQFFGPGTRLTVL.

The V and J genes are TRBV29-1 and TRBJ2-7, with 9 positions matching TRBD1. The trim removed 4 bases at V and 6 bases at J, leaving 13 bases unmatched. CDR1 is SQVTM and CDR2 is ANQGSEA in the germline V gene. The CDR3 is 15 amino acids. For the CDR3, the DNA is TGCAGCGTTGGGGGACAGGGCGGAAGAGTGGGCGAGCAGTACTTC. It encodes CSVGGQGGRVGEQYF.

This clone appeared a single time. In DNA form, the CDR3 reads TGTGCCAGCAGTTACAAACAGGGTGTCGCCGGGGAGCTGTTTTTT. Residues: CASSYKQGVAGELFF. The V gene is TRBV6-5, the J gene TRBJ2-2; D is possibly TRBD1 (6 bases). CDR1 and CDR2 (germline): MNHEY, SVGAGI. The V gene lost 2 bases and the J gene lost 6 bases, with 13 bases spanning the gap. The CDR3 is made up of 15 amino acids.

This clone was seen only a few times. This sequence joins TRBV2 and TRBJ1-6; weak D call: TRBD1 (5 bases). The CDR3 covers 17 residues. Germline V gene sequence: CDR1 SNHLY, CDR2 FYNNEI. The V gene lost 3 bases and the J gene lost 9 bases, with 21 bases spanning the gap. The CDR3 loop reads CASSDRGRGRWISPLHF. The CDR3 bases are TGTGCCAGCAGTGACCGGGGCAGAGGGCGTTGGATTTCACCCCTCCACTTT.

Note on this clone: Other DNA sequences of this sample code for an identical CDR3. This rearrangement joins TRBV7-3 to TRBJ2-1; D gene ambiguous. There are 13 residues in the CDR3. With 3 bases removed from V and 1 base from J, the gap between germline ends came to 4 bases. CDR1 and CDR2 from the germline V gene are SGHTA and FQGTGA. CDR3 in amino acids: CASSLGSYNEQFF. CDR3 sequence (DNA): TGTGCCAGCAGCTTGGGGTCCTACAATGAGCAGTTCTTC.

V usage is TRBV4-2 and J usage is TRBJ2-7, with TRBD2 matching over 10 bases. J lost 2 bases, V lost 6 bases, and 7 bases had no gene match. The CDR3 spans 15 residues. Germline V gene sequence: CDR1 LGHNA, CDR2 YNFKEQ. CDR3 DNA sequence: TGTGCCAGCAGTTTCAAGCGGGAGGGAGCCTACGAGCAGTACTTC. This codes for CASSFKREGAYEQYF.

This clone was recorded a few times. The rearrangement joins TRBV9 to TRBJ2-2; no definite D call. V was cut by 0 bases and J by 3 bases, with 15 bases left in between. CDR1 SGDLS and CDR2 YYNGEE come from the germline V gene. The CDR3 has 17 residues. The DNA for the CDR3 is TGTGCCAGCAGCGTAGGTCGCCTGGTGGCCCACACCGGGGAGCTGTTTTTT. Its translation is CASSVGRLVAHTGELFF.